The text below deals with one TCR beta chain. Its target is not known. The data stem from a study of cytomegalovirus exposure and HLA in healthy donors. Whole-study context: Caucasian-associated ancestry cluster membership applied to about four fifths of a few hundred genotyped donors.

Amplification used 60 Vbeta primers and 13 Jbeta primers. Using immunoSEQ multiplex PCR, the repertoire was profiled, and TCRdb retains in-frame clones only, with some absent. This listing includes about 200,000 clones. Study-wide points: Later analysis indicated greater clonal expansion among HLA-associated TCR beta chains than among equally common other chains.

Germline assignment: CDR1 SNHLY and CDR2 FYNNEI. The ends were cut back, 4 bases at V and 3 bases at J, with 19 bases in the middle. The length of the CDR3 is 16 residues. Sample: PBMCs. The genes are TRBV2 and TRBJ2-7, with a tentative D call TRBD2 (6 bases). The TCR originated in a girl aged 2-15 years in good health and CMV-seropositive. CDR3 loop: CASSGSNGREDYEQYF. CDR3 coding DNA: TGTGCCAGCAGTGGCTCCAACGGTAGGGAGGACTACGAGCAGTACTTC.